Following are 31 T cell receptor beta chains from one sample sequenced in a study of identical twins. One entry per CDR3 protein, called by TCRdb with MiXCR from the 5' RACE reads. The sample yields about 700,000 distinct CDR3 sequences, 5.5% to 7.5% seen once. Sequenced material: naive T cells sorted from blood. Receptors originate from a man younger than 35 in good health.

This clonotype has at least ten counts. V is TRBV28 and J is TRBJ2-5; no clear D. The CDR3 extends over 10 amino acids. Germline CDR1 reads MDHEN; CDR2 reads SYDVKM. Written as DNA, the CDR3 is TGTGCGACCCATGGCGGGACCCAGTACTTC. Translated, it gives CATHGGTQYF.

This clonotype was detected only a few times. The chain employs TRBV9 and TRBJ2-7; 11 bases line up with TRBD1. This CDR3 region has 15 residues. Germline trimming cut 4 bases from V and 5 bases from J; bases unmatched to any gene: 8. Germline V gene lookup returns CDR1 SGDLS and CDR2 YYNGEE. CDR3 nucleotide sequence: TGTGCCAGCAGCTCTGGACAGGGGGCAATAGACGAGCAGTACTTC. Its protein product is CASSSGQGAIDEQYF.

This clonotype showed up just a few times. The CDR3 DNA sequence: TGTGCCACCGGGGGGAAAAACACTGAAGCTTTCTTT. The encoded protein is CATGGKNTEAFF. V is TRBV7-9 and J is TRBJ1-1, with D tentatively TRBD1 (5 bases). The CDR3 is 12 amino acids. Trimming cost V 10 bases and J 2 bases, with 11 bases left between them. Germline CDR1 SEHNR, CDR2 FQNEAQ (reference sequence).

This clonotype was detected many times. The V and J genes are TRBV27 and TRBJ2-3; D ambiguous. The CDR3 has 13 residues. The germline V gene encodes CDR1 MNHEY and CDR2 SMNVEV (reference sequence). Trimming shortened V by 5 bases and J by 2 bases, and 8 bases separated the two germline ends. CDR3 sequence (DNA): TGTGCCAGCAGTCCCGCCCACACAGATACGCAGTATTTT. It is translated as CASSPAHTDTQYF.

This clonotype occurred a few times. V is TRBV3-1 and J is TRBJ2-1, with TRBD2 identical over 10 bases. Germline V gives CDR1 LGHDT, CDR2 YNNKEL (reference sequence). The J segment lost 5 bases and the V segment lost 1 base, leaving 8 bases of the junction unmatched. This CDR3 spans 17 amino acids. The CDR3 sequence is CASSQGIGLAGDNEQFF. The CDR3 nucleotides read TGTGCCAGCAGCCAAGGGATAGGGCTAGCGGGAGACAATGAGCAGTTCTTC.

This clonotype was seen more than once but under ten times. The germline gene is not matched at one end of the junction; a read error may be the cause. This sequence joins TRBV6-5 and TRBJ2-3; TRBD2 matches 10 bases. Germline assignment: CDR1 MNHEY and CDR2 SVGAGI. The CDR3 sequence is 11 residues long. The CDR3 reads CASSSSGRENF. Here the CDR3 DNA reads TGTGCCAGCAGTTCAAGCGGGAGGGAGAATTTT.

Notes on this clonotype: Since no conserved phenylalanine or tryptophan closes the CDR3, a read error is the likely cause. The V call is TRBV2, the J call TRBJ2-7; maybe TRBD2 (5 bases). This CDR3 has 15 amino acids. V was cut by 3 bases and J by 2 bases, with 14 bases left in between. Germline assignment: CDR1 SNHLY and CDR2 FYNNEI. The CDR3 reads CASSDGEGSTYEQYY. DNA of the CDR3: TGTGCCAGCAGTGACGGGGAAGGTTCGACCTACGAGCAGTACTAC.

The chain couples TRBV29-1 to TRBJ1-2; maybe TRBD1 (5 bases). This CDR3 comprises 13 residues. Trimming removed 5 bases at V and 8 bases at J, with 18 bases between. Germline CDR1 is SQVTM and CDR2 is ANQGSEA. As DNA, the CDR3 is TGCAGCGTTATACCGGGACTCAGCGCGGGCTACACCTTC. This sequence encodes CSVIPGLSAGYTF.

There are many counts of this clonotype. The gene calls are TRBV29-1 and TRBJ2-1; D is undetermined. The CDR3 has 13 residues. Germline values: CDR1 SQVTM, CDR2 ANQGSEA. Trimming shortened V by 7 bases and J by 7 bases, and 17 bases separated the two germline ends. CDR3 in amino acids: CSGSHRRENEQFF. CDR3 nucleotides: TGCAGCGGAAGTCATCGACGAGAAAATGAGCAGTTCTTC.

Ten or more counts support this clonotype. This chain connects TRBV5-5 to TRBJ1-5, with 7 bases identical to TRBD1. Per germline, CDR1 SGHKS and CDR2 YYEKEE (reference sequence). V shed 4 bases, J shed 9 bases, and the junction held 13 bases outside the gene matches. The CDR3 is 15 amino acids. CDR3 sequence (DNA): TGTGCCAGCAGCCCTGACGGGACAGTTACGGGGCCCCAGCATTTT. Translation gives CASSPDGTVTGPQHF.

The V call is TRBV20-1, the J call TRBJ2-5; D is uncertain. The CDR3 totals 15 residues. Germline assignment: CDR1 DFQATT and CDR2 SNEGSKA (reference sequence). V was cut by 1 base and J by 1 base, with 13 bases left in between. The CDR3 is CSARGLTNPQETQYF. The CDR3 DNA sequence: TGCAGTGCTAGAGGTCTCACAAATCCCCAAGAGACCCAGTACTTC.

The chain has TRBV6-1 and TRBJ1-1, with TRBD1 matching over 12 bases. Germline V gene data show CDR1 as MNHNS and CDR2 as SASEGT. Trimming removed 6 bases from V and 4 bases from J; junction bases left unmatched: 0. The CDR3 is 13 amino acids. The CDR3 protein is CASRGQGATEAFF. The CDR3 DNA is TGTGCCAGCAGGGGACAGGGGGCCACTGAAGCTTTCTTT.

V is TRBV11-2 and J is TRBJ2-7; D is ambiguous. This CDR3 region has 14 residues. The germline CDR1 and CDR2 sequences are SGHAT and FQNNGV. Trimming shortened V by 0 bases and J by 3 bases, and 9 bases separated the two germline ends. The CDR3 DNA sequence: TGTGCCAGCAGCTTAGAACCCAACCTCTACGAGCAGTACGTC. Protein sequence: CASSLEPNLYEQYV.

There are many counts of this clonotype. The V call is TRBV20-1, the J call TRBJ2-7; D call uncertain. CDR1 is DFQATT, CDR2 SNEGSKA, per germline (reference sequence). The V and J ends lost 6 bases and 6 bases respectively, with 27 bases between them. This CDR3 has 16 amino acids. CDR3 nucleotide sequence: TGCAGTGCCCTCCCCTTCGAGTTCCTAAATCCGGGCGAGCAGTACTTC. Its protein is CSALPFEFLNPGEQYF.

This clonotype was observed a handful of times. The V gene is TRBV5-1, the J gene TRBJ2-2; 7 bases match TRBD1. Germline assignment: CDR1 SGHRS and CDR2 YFSETQ. The V segment lost 4 bases and the J segment 1 base; nucleotides outside the gene matches: 7. The CDR3 contains 16 residues. CDR3 amino acids: CASSAPRTGNTGELFF. As DNA, the CDR3 is TGCGCCAGCAGCGCCCCGCGGACAGGGAACACCGGGGAGCTGTTTTTT.

V gene TRBV5-1 combines with J gene TRBJ2-5, with TRBD2 matching over 8 bases. V gave up 4 bases and J gave up 3 bases; unmatched junction bases: 8. CDR1 SGHRS and CDR2 YFSETQ come from the germline V gene. The CDR3 totals 15 residues. The CDR3, as DNA: TGCGCCAGCAGCGCGACCGGGACTAGAGAAGAGACCCAGTACTTC. This codes for CASSATGTREETQYF.

In this sample, this clonotype turned up many times. The rearrangement uses TRBV6-1 and TRBJ1-4; D is perhaps TRBD1 (6 bases). The V end was cut by 7 bases, the J end by 6 bases, with 15 bases between. CDR3 length equals 14 residues. Per the germline V gene, CDR1 is MNHNS and CDR2 is SASEGT. The CDR3 sequence is CASTPGTYYEKLFF. CDR3 DNA sequence: TGTGCCAGCACTCCCGGGACATACTATGAAAAACTGTTTTTT.

This clonotype was found a few times. V and J are TRBV12-3 or TRBV12-4 and TRBJ2-2, with 7 bases lining up with TRBD1. This CDR3 is 15 amino acids long. V was clipped by 3 bases and J by 5 bases; unmatched bases: 6. CDR3 region: CASSFVTGRTGELFF. The CDR3 region has the DNA TGTGCCAGCAGTTTCGTGACAGGGAGAACCGGGGAGCTGTTTTTT.

This clonotype was counted many times. The chain carries TRBV12-3 or TRBV12-4 and TRBJ2-7; 8 nucleotides agree with TRBD1. This CDR3 spans 15 amino acids. V trimming: 5 bases; J trimming: 2 bases; junction bases outside the gene matches: 8. CDR3 loop: CASSPRTGTPYEQYF. In DNA, the CDR3 is TGTGCCAGCAGTCCTCGGACAGGGACCCCCTACGAGCAGTACTTC.

This clonotype was seen a handful of times. V is TRBV20-1 and J is TRBJ2-7; D remains unclear. V dropped 6 bases and J dropped 3 bases, with 9 bases sitting between them. CDR1 is DFQATT, CDR2 SNEGSKA, per germline (reference sequence). The length of the CDR3 is 11 residues. Here the CDR3 DNA reads TGCAGTGCGGCTATTATCTACGAGCAGTACTTC. The encoded protein is CSAAIIYEQYF.

The sample holds a few counts of this clonotype. The rearrangement links TRBV29-1 to TRBJ2-1; 7 bases match TRBD2. CDR3 length: 13 residues. Trimming cost V 5 bases and J 3 bases; bases outside gene matches: 4. Germline V gene lookup returns CDR1 SQVTM and CDR2 ANQGSEA. For the CDR3, the DNA is TGCAGCGTTTCCGGGAGGTACTACAATGAGCAGTTCTTC. Translation: CSVSGRYYNEQFF.

This clonotype was observed many times. The J gene is TRBJ1-2, the V gene TRBV5-1, with D unresolved. Trimming cost V 4 bases and J 4 bases, with 5 bases left between them. Germline CDR1 reads SGHRS; CDR2 reads YFSETQ. This CDR3 has 11 amino acids. The CDR3 sequence is CASSGSYGYTF. CDR3 DNA: TGCGCCAGCAGCGGGAGCTATGGCTACACCTTC. Drawing the rest from reference TRBV5-1 and TRBJ1-2, the complete variable domain is KAGVTQTPRYLIKTRGQQVTLSCSPISGHRSVSWYQQTPGQGLQFLFEYFSETQRNKGNFPGRFSGRQFSNSRSEMNVSTLELGDSALYLCASSGSYGYTFGSGTRLTVV.

This rearrangement joins TRBV7-7 to TRBJ2-7; no clear D. Per the germline V gene, CDR1 is SSHAT and CDR2 is FNYEAQ (reference sequence). The CDR3 covers 11 residues. CDR3 coding DNA: TGTGCCAGCAGCCTTCATGAATCGAATTTCGTC. Its translation is CASSLHESNFV.

CDR3 sequence (DNA): TGTGCCACCAGTGGAGGCTCTGGAAACACCATATATTTT. Encoded protein: CATSGGSGNTIYF. V gene TRBV24-1 combines with J gene TRBJ1-3; no clear D. The germline V gene encodes CDR1 KGHDR and CDR2 SFDVKD. V was shortened by 5 bases and J by 0 bases, with 4 bases between the two germline ends. The CDR3 totals 13 residues.

This clonotype has a count of ten or more. The chain joins TRBV7-6 to TRBJ2-1; D may be TRBD1 (5 bases). The V end was cut by 6 bases, the J end by 7 bases, with 13 bases between. The V gene's germline CDR1 is SGHVS and CDR2 FNYEAQ. The CDR3 is 13 residues long. In DNA form, the CDR3 reads TGTGCCAGCAGTTTGGCAGGGTCGAATGAGCAGTTCTTC. It yields the protein CASSLAGSNEQFF.

The V call is TRBV12-3 or TRBV12-4, the J call TRBJ2-1; 10 bases are shared with TRBD2. Unmatched junction bases numbered 11, after V lost 2 bases and J lost 4 bases. The CDR3 runs to 18 residues. CDR3 residues: CASSLRGGEREGYNEQFF. For the CDR3, the DNA is TGTGCCAGCAGTTTAAGGGGTGGGGAGCGGGAGGGGTACAATGAGCAGTTCTTC.

The rearrangement links TRBV12-3 or TRBV12-4 to TRBJ1-5; D ambiguous. The germline V and J ends were trimmed by 3 bases and 6 bases, with 12 bases remaining between them. CDR3 size: 14 residues. Here the CDR3 reads CASSFFGDGQPQHF. In nucleotides, the CDR3 is TGTGCCAGCAGTTTCTTCGGAGATGGTCAGCCCCAGCATTTT.

This rearrangement joins TRBV3-1 to TRBJ2-4, with D hard to call. V dropped 1 base and J dropped 8 bases, with 6 bases sitting between them. CDR3 length: 12 amino acids. Germline V CDR1 and CDR2: LGHDT, YNNKEL (reference sequence). This CDR3 is CASSQGLDIQYF. DNA of the CDR3: TGTGCCAGCAGCCAAGGGTTAGACATTCAGTACTTC. The whole variable domain, filled in from reference TRBV3-1 and TRBJ2-4, reads DTAVSQTPKYLVTQMGNDKSIKCEQNLGHDTMYWYKQDSKKFLKIMFSYNNKELIINETVPNRFSPKSPDKAHLNLHINSLELGDSAVYFCASSQGLDIQYFGAGTRLSVL.

The chain uses TRBV5-1 and TRBJ2-3, with a tentative D call TRBD2 (6 bases). The length of the CDR3 is 17 residues. The V and J ends lost 2 bases and 6 bases respectively, with 22 bases between them. From germline, CDR1 is SGHRS and CDR2 YFSETQ. The CDR3 bases are TGCGCCAGCAGCTTAATCCCCCAGGGACTCTCTATGGATACGCAGTATTTT. The encoded protein is CASSLIPQGLSMDTQYF.

The sample holds a few counts of this clonotype. V usage is TRBV6-1 and J usage is TRBJ2-7, with D possibly matching TRBD1 (5 bases). The CDR3 length is 17 residues. Germline CDR1 and CDR2: MNHNS and SASEGT. The V end was cut by 4 bases, the J end by 2 bases, with 21 bases between. The DNA for the CDR3 is TGTGCCAGCAGTGGAGCTTCACGACAGACCTCACCCTACGAGCAGTACTTC. Translated, it gives CASSGASRQTSPYEQYF.

This clonotype was observed at least ten times. The rearrangement links TRBV5-1 to TRBJ2-3, with TRBD1 identical over 7 bases. J lost 2 bases, V lost 3 bases, and 6 bases had no gene match. CDR1 and CDR2 (germline): SGHRS, YFSETQ. There are 15 residues in the CDR3. The CDR3 protein is CASSSTGTVTDTQYF. CDR3 DNA: TGCGCCAGCAGCTCAACCGGGACAGTCACAGATACGCAGTATTTT.